This entry lists 10 T cell receptor beta chains sequenced from one sample in a study of T cell responses to AZD1222 COVID-19 vaccine. TCRdb's table, derived via immunoSEQ multiplex PCR, lists solely in-frame clones and lacks some. Counted here are some 92,000 clones, 70% to 90% occurring once; the ten biggest clones make up around 2.8%. The sample here was peripheral blood, taken on day 0 of AZD1222 vaccination. The receptors stem from an adult in good health.

The chain couples TRBV4-3 to TRBJ2-1; 11 nucleotides match TRBD2. The V and J ends lost 0 bases and 8 bases, in that order; junction bases with no gene match: 6. Per germline, CDR1 LGHNA and CDR2 YSLEER. CDR3 length equals 16 residues. CDR3 sequence reads: CASSQDIAGGNYEQFF. The CDR3 nucleotides are TGCGCCAGCAGCCAAGACATAGCGGGAGGGAATTATGAGCAGTTCTTC.

A single count supports this clone. V and J are TRBV14 and TRBJ1-1, with 7 bases fitting TRBD1. Germline V gives CDR1 SGHDN, CDR2 FVKESK. With V trimmed by 5 bases and J by 1 base, 1 base remained unmatched. The CDR3 is made up of 13 amino acids. CDR3 sequence (DNA): TGTGCCAGCAGCTGGGACAGGAACACTGAAGCTTTCTTT. Amino acid sequence: CASSWDRNTEAFF.

The V call is TRBV7-9, the J call TRBJ2-1; the D call may be TRBD1 or TRBD2 (5 bases each). CDR1 and CDR2 (germline): SEHNR, FQNEAQ (reference sequence). This CDR3 has 15 residues. V lost 6 bases to trimming and J lost 6 bases, with 18 bases between them. Here the CDR3 DNA reads TGTGCCAGCAGACACGGGGCTGGAGAAGTCAATGAGCAGTTCTTC. Its protein product is CASRHGAGEVNEQFF.

The CDR3: CASSEAGDRSSYNSPLHF. CDR3 in DNA: TGTGCCAGCAGTGAAGCGGGAGACAGGAGCTCCTATAATTCACCCCTCCACTTT. The chain has TRBV6-1 and TRBJ1-6, with a tentative D call TRBD1 (6 bases). The V gene lost 0 bases and the J gene lost 0 bases, with 12 bases spanning the gap. The CDR3 is 18 residues long. The germline V gene has CDR1 MNHNS and CDR2 SASEGT.

This chain links TRBV19 with TRBJ1-4; D may be TRBD1 (6 bases). V was clipped by 5 bases and J by 7 bases, with 17 bases between them. Germline V gene sequence: CDR1 LNHDA, CDR2 SQIVND (reference sequence). This CDR3 is 15 amino acids long. The CDR3, as DNA: TGTGCCAGTAGTTCGGACAGTCCGCGGGCTGAAAAACTGTTTTTT. Its protein product is CASSSDSPRAEKLFF.

Regarding this clone: A read error may produce the germline difference seen at one junction end. This sequence joins TRBV3-1 (or the pseudogene TRBV3-2) and TRBJ1-2, with 9 bases aligning to TRBD1. The CDR3 is made up of 13 amino acids. Germline CDR1 is LGHDT and CDR2 is YNNKEL (reference sequence). The DNA of the CDR3 is TGTGCCAGCAGCCCGGGGGACAGGGAGACTGTCGCCTTC. It codes for CASSPGDRETVAF.

V gene TRBV6-5 combines with J gene TRBJ2-7, with D unclear. This CDR3 comprises 12 residues. Trimming took 7 bases from V and 5 from J, leaving 12 bases between them. The germline CDR1 and CDR2 sequences are MNHEY and SVGAGI. CDR3 residues: CASTSPGNEQYF. Here the CDR3 DNA reads TGTGCCAGCACCTCCCCCGGTAACGAGCAGTACTTC.

The V and J genes are TRBV5-8 and TRBJ2-5, with D perhaps TRBD1 or TRBD2 (6 bases each). The germline gives CDR1 SGHTS, CDR2 YDEGEE. V was pared by 7 bases and J by 1 base, with 20 bases between. This CDR3 contains 16 residues. This chain's CDR3 is CASGAGSGASQETQYF. The CDR3 DNA sequence: TGTGCCAGCGGGGCGGGTTCGGGGGCATCCCAAGAGACCCAGTACTTC.

The chain couples TRBV30 to TRBJ2-3, with 7 bases aligning to TRBD2. J was trimmed by 2 bases and V by 0 bases; bases with no gene match: 8. CDR3 length: 16 amino acids. Germline loops: CDR1 GTSNPN, CDR2 SVGIG (reference sequence). The CDR3 protein is CAWSVRSGGYTDTQYF. In nucleotides, the CDR3 is TGTGCCTGGAGTGTACGATCGGGAGGCTACACAGATACGCAGTATTTT.

The J gene is TRBJ2-7, the V gene TRBV2, with TRBD1 matching 10 bases. Per germline, CDR1 SNHLY and CDR2 FYNNEI. CDR3 length: 14 amino acids. The V and J ends lost 4 bases and 3 bases, in that order; junction bases with no gene match: 3. The DNA of the CDR3 is TGTGCCAGCAGTGTGGGGGACAGGGGCTACGAGCAGTACTTC. Encoded protein: CASSVGDRGYEQYF.